A single sample is the source of the 5 T cell receptor beta chains below, sequenced in a study of cytomegalovirus exposure and HLA in healthy donors. A multiplex PCR was run with 60 Vbeta primers and 13 Jbeta primers. Measured with immunoSEQ multiplex PCR; TCRdb has only the in-frame clones, and not every one. Of roughly 100,000 clones in the sample, approximately 80% were seen once. The sample taken for sequencing was PBMCs. The origin of the receptors is a middle-aged woman in good health and CMV-seronegative.

The rearrangement joins TRBV6-5 to TRBJ2-5, with a tentative D call TRBD1 (6 bases). The CDR3 totals 13 residues. Trimming took 2 bases from V and 7 from J, leaving 11 bases between them. In germline, CDR1 is MNHEY, CDR2 SVGAGI. CDR3 in amino acids: CASSYDRPSTQYF. CDR3 bases: TGTGCCAGCAGTTACGACAGGCCGTCGACCCAGTACTTC.

In its sample, this clone was seen a few times. The chain links TRBV19 to TRBJ2-7, with D perhaps TRBD1 (5 bases). V lost 4 bases to trimming and J lost 6 bases, with 13 bases between them. This CDR3 has 13 amino acids. Germline V gene sequence: CDR1 LNHDA, CDR2 SQIVND (reference sequence). The CDR3 sequence: CASSTIDSSEQYF. CDR3 nucleotides: TGTGCCAGTAGTACCATCGACAGCTCCGAGCAGTACTTC.

This clone was seen a few times. The chain joins TRBV30 to TRBJ1-1, with 7 bases identical to TRBD1. CDR1 is GTSNPN, CDR2 SVGIG, per germline (reference sequence). With 5 bases clipped from V and 8 bases from J, the junction kept 8 bases outside the gene matches. CDR3 length equals 12 residues. CDR3 amino acids: CAWDRADVEAFF. The CDR3 DNA is TGTGCCTGGGACAGGGCCGACGTAGAAGCTTTCTTT.

V usage is TRBV28 and J usage is TRBJ1-2, with 9 bases identical to TRBD1. The germline gives CDR1 MDHEN, CDR2 SYDVKM. The ends lost 2 bases at V and 5 bases at J; junction bases unmatched: 3. This CDR3 has 14 residues. CDR3 loop: CASSLSGQGYGYTF. The CDR3 DNA reads as TGTGCCAGCAGTTTAAGTGGACAGGGGTATGGCTACACCTTC.

This sequence joins TRBV7-2 and TRBJ2-1; TRBD1 matches at 7 bases. The CDR3 is made up of 15 amino acids. Germline loops: CDR1 SGHTA, CDR2 FQGNSA. J lost 4 bases, V lost 4 bases, and 7 bases had no gene match. The DNA of the CDR3 is TGTGCCAGCAGCTCTGGGACAGTCGCTTACAATGAGCAGTTCTTC. The encoded protein is CASSSGTVAYNEQFF.